This paragraph covers one TCR beta chain sequence. The antigen remains undetermined. The donors comprised healthy bone marrow donors. The sample is drawn from a study of cytomegalovirus exposure and HLA in healthy donors. The PCR ran on 60 Vbeta and 13 Jbeta primers. Measured with immunoSEQ multiplex PCR; TCRdb has only the in-frame clones, and not every one. The data hold some 120,000 clones, with around 75% observed a single time. Study-wide results and limits: Later work found that TCR association rates differed between HLA loci; DRB1 had the most and HLA-C the fewest. The study assumed roughly uniform donor sequencing depth for presence/absence analyses.

In germline, CDR1 is SGHRS, CDR2 YFSETQ. This CDR3 contains 16 residues. The V segment lost 4 bases and the J segment 0 bases; nucleotides outside the gene matches: 7. The clonotype was recovered from a woman younger than 30 in good health and CMV-seronegative. The sequencing input was PBMCs. The chain carries TRBV5-1 and TRBJ1-3, with TRBD1 matching over 7 bases. CDR3 protein: CASSADPGGSGNTIYF. Here the CDR3 DNA reads TGCGCCAGCAGCGCGGATCCAGGGGGCTCTGGAAACACCATATATTTT.